Below are 30 T cell receptor beta chains sequenced from a single sample in a study of neurological immune-mediated disorders. Indicated time point: longitudinal time-point 1 (baseline). TCRdb ran MiXCR on the 5' RACE reads and lists one entry per CDR3 protein. Of 67,000 or so distinct CDR3 sequences in the sample, roughly 15% are singletons; the top ten hold under 5.5%. Sequencing was performed on PBMCs. These receptor sequences come from a female donor with HTLV-1-associated myelopathy (HAM/TSP).

The rearrangement uses TRBV7-2 and TRBJ1-6; possibly TRBD1 for D (6 bases). The V and J ends lost 4 bases and 9 bases respectively, with 22 bases between them. The CDR3 runs 17 residues. The germline V gene has CDR1 SGHTA and CDR2 FQGNSA. Written as DNA, the CDR3 is TGTGCCAGCAGCTCCAATCCGCCTGGCAGGGGAGGTTCACCCCTCCACTTT. Protein product: CASSSNPPGRGGSPLHF.

A remark on this clonotype: This may be a read error, as it is one base from a much larger clone. The genes are TRBV5-6 and TRBJ2-7; D may be TRBD1 (6 bases). Trimming took 4 bases from V and 1 from J, leaving 12 bases between them. The germline gives CDR1 SGHDT, CDR2 YYEEEE. The CDR3 is 14 residues long. The CDR3 coding sequence is TGTGCCAGCAGCCGGGGACATTTGTCCTACGAGCAGTACTTC. The encoded protein is CASSRGHLSYEQYF. The entire variable domain, with the rest obtained from reference TRBV5-6 and TRBJ2-7, is as follows: DAGVTQSPTHLIKTRGQQVTLRCSPKSGHDTVSWYQQALGQGPQFIFQYYEEEERQRGNFPDRFSGHQFPNYSSELNVNALLLGDSALYLCASSRGHLSYEQYFGPGTRLTVT.

This clonotype has at least ten counts. The chain links TRBV28 to TRBJ2-1; the D is unclear. Germline V gene lookup returns CDR1 MDHEN and CDR2 SYDVKM. Trimming cost V 8 bases and J 7 bases, with 12 bases left between them. The CDR3 sequence is 12 residues long. The CDR3 coding sequence is TGTGCCAGCCGGGTCCACGGGAATGAGCAGTTCTTC. It encodes CASRVHGNEQFF.

This clonotype appeared many times. This sequence joins TRBV5-8 and TRBJ2-2, with D perhaps matching TRBD1 (6 bases). The CDR3 has 14 amino acids. Germline CDR1 and CDR2: SGHTS and YDEGEE. V lost 4 bases and J 2 bases, leaving 9 bases between the germline ends. The CDR3 DNA sequence: TGTGCCAGCAGCCCGGGACACAACACCGGGGAGCTGTTTTTT. Translated, it gives CASSPGHNTGELFF.

This clonotype was recorded many times. V usage is TRBV6-6 and J usage is TRBJ1-4; perhaps TRBD1 as D (5 bases). V lost 6 bases and J 6 bases, leaving 17 bases between the germline ends. The CDR3 has 15 residues. Germline V CDR1 and CDR2: MNHNY, SVGAGI (reference sequence). The CDR3 region has the DNA TGTGCCAGCAGACTAGGGCAGGGAGGCCATGAAAAACTGTTTTTT. Translating it yields CASRLGQGGHEKLFF.

This chain links TRBV5-1 with TRBJ2-3; D not certain. Germline V gene data show CDR1 as SGHRS and CDR2 as YFSETQ. The CDR3 sequence is 13 residues long. V lost 6 bases to trimming and J lost 0 bases, with 8 bases between them. CDR3 in amino acids: CASIAYSTDTQYF. The CDR3 bases are TGCGCCAGCATAGCATATAGCACAGATACGCAGTATTTT.

This clonotype was picked up many times. The V gene is TRBV11-2, the J gene TRBJ2-1, with TRBD1 identical over 9 bases. Trimming took 4 bases from V and 5 from J; bases not matched to a gene: 6. CDR1 is SGHAT and CDR2 is FQNNGV in the germline V gene. This CDR3 spans 15 amino acids. The CDR3 DNA reads as TGTGCCAGCAGCTCTTACAGGGGGCCGCACAATGAGCAGTTCTTC. Encoded protein: CASSSYRGPHNEQFF.

This clonotype was seen many times. This chain connects TRBV10-3 to TRBJ2-7, with TRBD2 as a possible D gene (7 bases). This CDR3 comprises 15 residues. Per the germline V gene, CDR1 is ENHRY and CDR2 is SYGVKD. V lost 4 bases and J 8 bases, leaving 21 bases between the germline ends. In nucleotides, the CDR3 is TGTGCCATCAGTGCCTTGGGGGGGGCCGGTGTAAAGCAGTACTTC. Protein sequence: CAISALGGAGVKQYF.

This clonotype was found many times. The chain recombines TRBV9 with TRBJ2-1; D gene unclear. Germline lookup yields CDR1 SGDLS and CDR2 YYNGEE. V was pared by 0 bases and J by 6 bases, with 16 bases between. The CDR3 covers 16 residues. CDR3 sequence: CASSVGGPHNPNEQFF. The CDR3 DNA sequence: TGTGCCAGCAGCGTAGGTGGGCCTCATAACCCCAATGAGCAGTTCTTC.

This chain uses TRBV28 with TRBJ2-5; the match to TRBD1 covers 8 bases. The germline CDR1 and CDR2 sequences are MDHEN and SYDVKM. This CDR3 is 16 amino acids long. V shed 4 bases and J 6 bases; nucleotides not matched to a gene: 13. CDR3 DNA: TGTGCCAGCAGTTCTCTCGGGACAGGTCGACAAAAGACCCAGTACTTC. This encodes CASSSLGTGRQKTQYF.

This clonotype was found many times. A read error may account for a junction end that differs from germline. The CDR3 protein is CASSDSRTGGPGELFF. The CDR3 region has the DNA TGTGCCAGCAGTGACTCCCGGACAGGGGGCCCCGGGGAGCTGTTTTTT. This chain uses TRBV6-6 with TRBJ2-2; 11 bases align to TRBD1. From germline, CDR1 is MNHNY and CDR2 SVGAGI (reference sequence). The CDR3 extends over 16 amino acids.

This clonotype was seen many times. CDR3 coding DNA: TGTGCCAGCAGTTTATTTCAGGGAGGGCAGCCCCAGCATTTT. Its protein product is CASSLFQGGQPQHF. The V call is TRBV28, the J call TRBJ1-5; a weak D match, TRBD1 (5 bases). CDR3 length: 14 amino acids. The V and J ends lost 1 base and 7 bases respectively, with 11 bases between them. Germline assignment: CDR1 MDHEN and CDR2 SYDVKM.

This clonotype was seen a handful of times. The chain combines TRBV5-1 with TRBJ2-1, with D possibly matching TRBD2 (7 bases). CDR3 length equals 16 residues. Trimming left V 1 base short and J 10 bases short, with 21 bases between. Germline-derived CDR1 and CDR2 are SGHRS and YFSETQ. CDR3 nucleotide sequence: TGCGCCAGCAGCTTGATGGGGGGGCCGCCTGGTAGCGAGCAGTTCTTC. Translated: CASSLMGGPPGSEQFF.

The V call is TRBV9, the J call TRBJ2-7; D call uncertain. Trimming took 1 base from V and 6 from J, leaving 11 bases between them. Germline CDR1 and CDR2: SGDLS and YYNGEE. CDR3 size: 13 residues. In DNA, the CDR3 is TGTGCCAGCAGCGTATCTGGTTCCGGCGAGCAGTACTTC. Residues: CASSVSGSGEQYF.

There are many counts of this clonotype. This rearrangement joins TRBV5-1 to TRBJ2-2; 11 nucleotides line up with TRBD2. Germline CDR1 is SGHRS and CDR2 is YFSETQ. The CDR3 is 16 residues long. J was trimmed by 6 bases and V by 3 bases; bases with no gene match: 7. The CDR3 sequence is CASSSPSGGTAGELFF. In nucleotides, the CDR3 is TGCGCCAGCAGCTCTCCTAGCGGGGGGACGGCCGGGGAGCTGTTTTTT. Drawing the rest from reference TRBV5-1 and TRBJ2-2, the complete variable domain is KAGVTQTPRYLIKTRGQQVTLSCSPISGHRSVSWYQQTPGQGLQFLFEYFSETQRNKGNFPGRFSGRQFSNSRSEMNVSTLELGDSALYLCASSSPSGGTAGELFFGEGSRLTVL.

Many counts were recorded for this clonotype. V is TRBV6-1 and J is TRBJ2-7; D unresolved. V gave up 11 bases and J gave up 1 base, with 12 bases separating them. The CDR3 is 12 residues long. Germline assignment: CDR1 MNHNS and CDR2 SASEGT. The CDR3 protein is CAGRGISYEQYF. The CDR3 nucleotides are TGTGCCGGCCGCGGAATATCCTACGAGCAGTACTTC.

This clonotype was found many times. This chain joins TRBV5-1 and TRBJ2-6; possible D gene TRBD2, 5 bases. CDR3 length: 14 residues. Germline V gives CDR1 SGHRS, CDR2 YFSETQ. V lost 6 bases and J 0 bases, leaving 7 bases between the germline ends. The CDR3 DNA follows: TGCGCCAGCACCCGGGACTCTGGGGCCAACGTCCTGACTTTC. This gives the protein CASTRDSGANVLTF.

This clonotype has a count of ten or more. The chain has TRBV10-3 and TRBJ2-7, with D perhaps TRBD1 or TRBD2 (6 bases each). The V and J ends lost 11 bases and 4 bases respectively, with 21 bases between them. The CDR3 is made up of 14 amino acids. Germline V CDR1 and CDR2: ENHRY, SYGVKD. Here the CDR3 reads CAAKGGVGLYEQYF. The CDR3 DNA follows: TGTGCCGCTAAGGGGGGAGTCGGGCTTTACGAGCAGTACTTC.

This clonotype was observed at least ten times. This chain connects TRBV6-6 to TRBJ1-4, with no clear D. The V end was cut by 0 bases, the J end by 3 bases, with 11 bases between. Germline assignment: CDR1 MNHNY and CDR2 SVGAGI (reference sequence). The CDR3 runs 16 residues. CDR3 sequence: CASSYSNQFPNEKLFF. The CDR3 nucleotides read TGTGCCAGCAGTTACTCGAATCAGTTTCCTAATGAAAAACTGTTTTTT.

This clonotype was counted ten times or more. This sequence joins TRBV3-1 and TRBJ1-3, with a weak D call TRBD1 (5 bases). The CDR3 is 17 residues long. The germline V gene encodes CDR1 LGHDT and CDR2 YNNKEL (reference sequence). With 4 bases removed from V and 0 bases from J, the gap between germline ends came to 16 bases. The chain's CDR3 is CASSPRTLIRSGNTIYF. CDR3 DNA sequence: TGTGCCAGCAGCCCCCGGACATTGATTCGCTCTGGAAACACCATATATTTT. Full variable domain (remainder filled in from reference TRBV3-1 and TRBJ1-3): DTAVSQTPKYLVTQMGNDKSIKCEQNLGHDTMYWYKQDSKKFLKIMFSYNNKELIINETVPNRFSPKSPDKAHLNLHINSLELGDSAVYFCASSPRTLIRSGNTIYFGEGSWLTVV.

There are many counts of this clonotype. This rearrangement joins TRBV6-5 to TRBJ1-1; D not resolved. Germline assignment: CDR1 MNHEY and CDR2 SVGAGI. CDR3 length: 13 amino acids. Trimming removed 6 bases at V and 1 base at J, with 9 bases between. The CDR3 is CASRSGKNTEAFF. CDR3 DNA sequence: TGTGCCAGCAGGTCGGGAAAGAACACTGAAGCTTTCTTT.

This clonotype appeared a few times. The gene calls are TRBV12-3 or TRBV12-4 and TRBJ1-5; 7 nucleotides agree with TRBD1. The CDR3 length is 14 residues. J gave up 4 bases and V 3 bases, and 3 bases lay outside the gene matches. CDR3 in DNA: TGTGCCAGCAGTTTTGCAGGGGGTAATCAGCCCCAGCATTTT. This sequence encodes CASSFAGGNQPQHF.

This clonotype was seen repeatedly, ten times or more. DNA of the CDR3: TGTGCCAGCAGTGGGGGGTCAAGGGGTACGCAGTATTTT. It yields the protein CASSGGSRGTQYF. The chain recombines TRBV25-1 with TRBJ2-3; D is tentatively TRBD1 or TRBD2 (5 bases each). In germline, CDR1 is MGHDK, CDR2 SYGVNS. The CDR3 covers 13 residues. V shed 4 bases and J shed 8 bases, with 13 bases lying between them.

This clonotype appeared many times. V is TRBV29-1 and J is TRBJ1-2; perhaps TRBD1 as D (5 bases). Germline V CDR1 and CDR2: SQVTM, ANQGSEA. This CDR3 contains 13 residues. Trimming removed 4 bases at V and 3 bases at J, with 12 bases between. The CDR3 DNA reads TGCAGCGTTGTAAGGGACGGACACTATGGCTACACCTTC. Its translation: CSVVRDGHYGYTF.

This clonotype came up many times. The chain employs TRBV11-3 and TRBJ2-2, with 9 positions matching TRBD2. J lost 3 bases, V lost 1 base, and 9 bases had no gene match. Germline V lookup: CDR1 SGHNT, CDR2 YENEEA. The CDR3 length is 18 residues. Written as DNA, the CDR3 is TGTGCCAGCAGCTTAGGAGCCCTAGCGGGGAGCTACACCGGGGAGCTGTTTTTT. Its protein is CASSLGALAGSYTGELFF.

This clonotype has a count of ten or more. The chain joins TRBV5-1 to TRBJ2-6, with TRBD1 as a possible D gene (6 bases). There are 18 residues in the CDR3. Germline loops: CDR1 SGHRS, CDR2 YFSETQ. Between the trimmed V and J ends, which lost 1 base and 2 bases, there was a span of 16 bases. CDR3 sequence (DNA): TGCGCCAGCAGCTTGATACAGGGAAACCACCCTGGGGCCAACGTCCTGACTTTC. The encoded protein is CASSLIQGNHPGANVLTF.

This clonotype was counted at least ten times. The J gene is TRBJ2-2, the V gene TRBV24-1; D is undetermined. Germline assignment: CDR1 KGHDR and CDR2 SFDVKD. The CDR3 loop spans 13 amino acids. Trimming left V 8 bases short and J 3 bases short, with 9 bases between. The CDR3 nucleotides read TGTGCCACCATCGACCCTGACACCGGGGAGCTGTTTTTT. It specifies CATIDPDTGELFF.

There are many counts of this clonotype. The chain is built from TRBV12-3 or TRBV12-4 and TRBJ2-7, with a tentative D call TRBD2 (6 bases). The V gene lost 5 bases and the J gene lost 7 bases, with 15 bases spanning the gap. This CDR3 has 13 amino acids. The CDR3 sequence is CASSRGAPGEQYF. CDR3 bases: TGTGCCAGCAGTCGCGGGGCACCCGGGGAGCAGTACTTC.

In its sample, this clonotype was seen many times. The CDR3 sequence: CSARNPGTEAFF. CDR3 DNA sequence: TGCAGTGCTAGAAACCCGGGCACTGAAGCTTTCTTT. This chain uses TRBV20-1 with TRBJ1-1; D is unresolved. V was clipped by 2 bases and J by 4 bases, with 8 bases between them. Germline CDR1 DFQATT, CDR2 SNEGSKA (reference sequence). This CDR3 contains 12 residues.

Ten or more counts support this clonotype. This sequence joins TRBV12-5 and TRBJ2-7; D is unresolved. In germline, CDR1 is LGHNT, CDR2 FRNRAP. CDR3 length: 15 residues. Trimming removed 3 bases from V and 2 bases from J, with 14 bases in between. The CDR3, as DNA: TGTGCTAGTGGTTTAAGTAAAGTTTCAGCCTACGAGCAGTACTTC. Encoded protein: CASGLSKVSAYEQYF.